This is a list of T cell receptor beta chains from one sample in a study of shared clonotypes between healthy human individuals. The table came from immunoSEQ multiplex PCR; TCRdb's copy has only in-frame clones and leaves some out. The table shows approximately 120,000 clones, with roughly 70% occurring only once. Sample: memory CD8+ T cells sorted from blood. The receptors originated from a woman in her twenties or thirties in good health. Both conserved end residues are part of each CDR3. Each record gives: CDR3 protein, J gene, V gene, clone size. Not all rows give a size; the values are once, few, many and, for expanded clones, a class.

CDR3: CASKGLAGPEQFF; J: TRBJ2-1; V: TRBV2; size: -
CDR3: CASSLLGGEAYEQYF; J: TRBJ2-7; V: TRBV28; size: -
CDR3: CAWSVGLTYEQYF; J: -; V: TRBV30; size: -
CDR3: CASSNRILGPQHF; J: TRBJ1-5; V: TRBV4-1; size: -
CDR3: CASSRLRGRYGYTF; J: TRBJ1-2; V: TRBV2; size: -
CDR3: CASSGFLPHTGTPSEQYF; J: TRBJ2-7; V: TRBV19; size: -
CDR3: CASSYSGNEQFF; J: TRBJ2-1; V: TRBV6-5; size: few
CDR3: CSVVWWNTEAFF; J: TRBJ1-1; V: TRBV29-1; size: -
CDR3: CASSLDRGYAEQYF; J: TRBJ2-7; V: TRBV5-4; size: -
CDR3: CASSPGTVSSYNEQFF; J: TRBJ2-1; V: TRBV7-8; size: -
CDR3: CASSLGLAEETQYF; J: TRBJ2-5; V: TRBV11-2; size: -
CDR3: CASSFGGGRETQYF; J: TRBJ2-5; V: TRBV7-6; size: once
CDR3: CASVRTGSPSGANVLTF; J: TRBJ2-6; V: TRBV11-1; size: -
CDR3: CASSEGISEGTEAFF; J: TRBJ1-1; V: TRBV6-1; size: medium-sized
CDR3: CASSKEGRPGNEQFF; J: TRBJ2-1; V: TRBV21-1; size: few
CDR3: CSVDSQDSANEQFF; J: TRBJ2-1; V: TRBV29-1; size: -
CDR3: CSVAGTGGTGAYEQYF; J: TRBJ2-7; V: TRBV29-1; size: -
CDR3: CASSAGFAYEQYF; J: TRBJ2-7; V: TRBV2; size: medium-sized
CDR3: CASRLTDTRPQHF; J: TRBJ1-5; V: TRBV12-2; size: once
CDR3: CASSPTRGVFYEQYF; J: -; V: TRBV28; size: -
CDR3: CASSDSGEYNEQFF; J: TRBJ2-1; V: TRBV25-1; size: many
CDR3: CASSFITNYGYTF; J: TRBJ1-2; V: TRBV5-1; size: -
CDR3: CASGNQTGELFF; J: TRBJ2-2; V: TRBV7-9; size: -
CDR3: CASSDGGGPVISIYEQYF; J: TRBJ2-7; V: TRBV6-1; size: -
CDR3: CASSLGGQSKETQYF; J: TRBJ2-5; V: TRBV7-2; size: -
CDR3: CASSSDREKEAFF; J: TRBJ1-1; V: TRBV7-9; size: -
CDR3: CASSLSRQTIYEQYF; J: TRBJ2-7; V: TRBV27; size: -
CDR3: CASSSSGGDSRGEKLFF; J: TRBJ1-4; V: TRBV5-6; size: -
CDR3: CSVPTDRHYGYTF; J: TRBJ1-2; V: TRBV29-1; size: many
CDR3: CASSEAFGQANALYNEQFF; J: TRBJ2-1; V: TRBV2; size: few
CDR3: CASEQGFNQPQHF; J: TRBJ1-5; V: TRBV6-1; size: -
CDR3: CASSLGTRGHFYEQYF; J: TRBJ2-7; V: TRBV28; size: -
CDR3: CASSQTGGSGRGNTIYF; J: TRBJ1-3; V: TRBV4-1; size: -
CDR3: CAVNRDGPSYEQYF; J: TRBJ2-7; V: TRBV7-8; size: -
CDR3: CASSEHRGSNQPQHF; J: TRBJ1-5; V: TRBV7-8; size: -
CDR3: CAIRLDRANYGYTF; J: TRBJ1-2; V: TRBV10-3; size: -
CDR3: CASSFRTSGHNEQFF; J: TRBJ2-1; V: TRBV7-9; size: -
CDR3: CASSPGSLYGYTF; J: TRBJ1-2; V: TRBV9; size: -
CDR3: CASSQLAGGGTDTQYF; J: TRBJ2-3; V: TRBV4-2; size: -
CDR3: CASSPGTGAYEQYF; J: TRBJ2-7; V: TRBV9; size: once
CDR3: CASSVGSTQETQYF; J: TRBJ2-5; V: TRBV9; size: -
CDR3: CASSEEVTGSQPQHF; J: TRBJ1-5; V: TRBV6-1; size: -
CDR3: CASSTQGALVEKLFF; J: TRBJ1-4; V: TRBV27; size: -
CDR3: CASSQKADGDVGQPQHF; J: TRBJ1-5; V: TRBV4-1; size: -
CDR3: CASIPFRDSTDTQYF; J: TRBJ2-3; V: TRBV28; size: -
CDR3: CASGGGGNTGELFF; J: TRBJ2-2; V: TRBV5-1; size: -
CDR3: CAWRREVFDEQYF; J: TRBJ2-7; V: TRBV30; size: -
CDR3: CASSLALTDYEQYF; J: TRBJ2-7; V: TRBV7-9; size: -